One and the same sample provided the 20 T cell receptor beta chains below, sequenced in a study of T cell responses to AZD1222 COVID-19 vaccine. Here immunoSEQ multiplex PCR was the method, and the copy in TCRdb shows in-frame clones only, minus some. Of around 140,000 clones detected, roughly 92% appear once; the ten largest clones hold around 1.7%. The starting material was peripheral blood, obtained on day 0 of AZD1222 vaccination. The receptors come from an adult in good health.

The chain uses TRBV28 and TRBJ1-2; D unresolved. Germline V gene sequence: CDR1 MDHEN, CDR2 SYDVKM. The CDR3 has 13 residues. V lost 6 bases, J lost 3 bases, and 11 bases lay in between. The CDR3 DNA reads TGTGCCAGCAGGGGGTTTGTTCACTATGGCTACACCTTC. Translated: CASRGFVHYGYTF.

The chain couples TRBV5-1 to TRBJ2-1; D remains unclear. Germline loops: CDR1 SGHRS, CDR2 YFSETQ. The CDR3 runs to 13 residues. V shed 0 bases and J shed 10 bases, with 11 bases lying between them. The CDR3: CASSLAWLGEQFF. The CDR3 DNA reads as TGCGCCAGCAGCTTGGCTTGGCTCGGAGAGCAGTTCTTC.

The V and J genes are TRBV28 and TRBJ1-1; D is perhaps TRBD1 (6 bases). Germline loops: CDR1 MDHEN, CDR2 SYDVKM. V lost 4 bases to trimming and J lost 4 bases, with 25 bases between them. The CDR3 is made up of 18 amino acids. The CDR3 region has the DNA TGTGCCAGCAGTTCCCCATGGGACACCACGACCTGGGGCACTGAAGCTTTCTTT. Translation: CASSSPWDTTTWGTEAFF. The whole variable domain, filled in from reference TRBV28 and TRBJ1-1, reads DVKVTQSSRYLVKRTGEKVFLECVQDMDHENMFWYRQDPGLGLRLIYFSYDVKMKEKGDIPEGYSVSREKKERFSLILESASTNQTSMYLCASSSPWDTTTWGTEAFFGQGTRLTVV.

This chain connects TRBV20-1 to TRBJ1-5, with 8 positions matching TRBD1. Losses at the gene ends were 3 bases for V and 7 bases for J; bases not matched to a gene: 14. CDR3 length equals 16 residues. CDR1 is DFQATT and CDR2 is SNEGSKA in the germline V gene (reference sequence). CDR3 in DNA: TGCAGTGCTAGTGACAGGGGTTTGGGTCCGGGGCAGCCCCAGCATTTT. Its translation is CSASDRGLGPGQPQHF.

The chain uses TRBV6-4 and TRBJ2-3, with 12 bases fitting TRBD2. V shed 5 bases, J shed 3 bases, and the junction held 3 bases outside the gene matches. There are 15 residues in the CDR3. Germline CDR1 is MRHNA and CDR2 is SNTAGT. CDR3 sequence reads: CASSYLAGGTDTQYF. The CDR3 DNA reads TGTGCCAGCAGTTACCTAGCGGGAGGGACAGATACGCAGTATTTT.

This clone has more than one count but fewer than ten. The chain links TRBV20-1 to TRBJ1-2, with D tentatively TRBD1 (5 bases). V lost 5 bases to trimming and J lost 5 bases, with 9 bases between them. The germline V gene has CDR1 DFQATT and CDR2 SNEGSKA (reference sequence). This CDR3 has 11 amino acids. The CDR3 sequence: CSAGGLYGYTF. The CDR3 DNA reads TGCAGTGCTGGGGGACTTTATGGCTACACCTTC.

The CDR3 here is CASSQGGGRPDTQYF. In DNA, the CDR3 is TGCGCCAGCAGCCAAGGGGGAGGGAGACCAGATACGCAGTATTTT. V usage is TRBV4-1 and J usage is TRBJ2-3; 7 bases are shared with TRBD2. The germline gives CDR1 MGHRA, CDR2 YSYEKL. The CDR3 length is 15 residues. With V trimmed by 1 base and J by 4 bases, 5 bases remained unmatched.

V usage is TRBV5-4 and J usage is TRBJ2-2; D may match TRBD1 or TRBD2 (7 bases each). Germline assignment: CDR1 SGHNT and CDR2 YYREEE (reference sequence). The CDR3 extends over 16 amino acids. The ends were cut back, 1 base at V and 4 bases at J, with 14 bases in the middle. In nucleotides, the CDR3 is TGTGCCAGCAGCTTGACCGGCAGGGGGGGCACCGGGGAGCTGTTTTTT. The encoded protein is CASSLTGRGGTGELFF.

The chain has TRBV5-1 and TRBJ2-2; TRBD1 aligns across 7 bases. Germline-derived CDR1 and CDR2 are SGHRS and YFSETQ. This CDR3 comprises 14 residues. V shed 4 bases, J shed 4 bases, and the junction held 4 bases outside the gene matches. DNA for the CDR3: TGCGCCAGCAGCCTGACAGGGACCACCGGGGAGCTGTTTTTT. This codes for CASSLTGTTGELFF.

The chain uses TRBV6-5 and TRBJ2-7; 10 bases are shared with TRBD1. The V gene's germline CDR1 is MNHEY and CDR2 SVGAGI. CDR3 length: 14 amino acids. V lost 7 bases to trimming and J lost 6 bases; unmatched junction nucleotides: 9. CDR3 sequence reads: CASTLSGTGAEQYF. Written as DNA, the CDR3 is TGTGCCAGCACCCTATCCGGGACAGGGGCCGAGCAGTACTTC.

V and J are TRBV12-5 and TRBJ2-5; a possible D gene is TRBD2 (6 bases). Trimming left V 1 base short and J 5 bases short, with 11 bases between. CDR1 is LGHNT and CDR2 is FRNRAP in the germline V gene. CDR3 length equals 14 residues. CDR3: CASGLGAGRETQYF. The CDR3 nucleotides read TGTGCTAGTGGTTTGGGCGCAGGGAGGGAGACCCAGTACTTC.

CDR3 DNA: TGTGCCAGCAGGGTAAAAGGAACTAATGAAAAACTGTTTTTT. It specifies CASRVKGTNEKLFF. This sequence joins TRBV25-1 and TRBJ1-4; no clear D. The V end was cut by 6 bases, the J end by 1 base, with 9 bases between. Germline V gene sequence: CDR1 MGHDK, CDR2 SYGVNS. The CDR3 covers 14 residues. The complete variable domain, with remaining parts taken from reference TRBV25-1 and TRBJ1-4, reads EADIYQTPRYLVIGTGKKITLECSQTMGHDKMYWYQQDPGMELHLIHYSYGVNSTEKGDLSSESTVSRIRTEHFPLTLESARPSHTSQYLCASRVKGTNEKLFFGSGTQLSVL.

V gene TRBV19 combines with J gene TRBJ2-3; 10 nucleotides align to TRBD2. Germline V gene sequence: CDR1 LNHDA, CDR2 SQIVND (reference sequence). V was pared by 4 bases and J by 4 bases, with 5 bases of the junction left unmatched. The CDR3 loop spans 15 amino acids. CDR3: CASSNRAGGPDTQYF. In DNA form, the CDR3 reads TGTGCCAGTAGTAATCGAGCGGGAGGGCCAGATACGCAGTATTTT.

V usage is TRBV5-1 and J usage is TRBJ2-1; a possible D gene is TRBD2 (6 bases). The V and J ends lost 3 bases and 0 bases respectively, with 13 bases between them. CDR1 is SGHRS and CDR2 is YFSETQ in the germline V gene. The CDR3 length is 16 residues. The CDR3: CASSSLGGSSYNEQFF. The DNA for the CDR3 is TGCGCCAGCAGCTCCCTTGGGGGGAGCTCCTACAATGAGCAGTTCTTC.

The chain joins TRBV20-1 to TRBJ1-2; D is ambiguous. Germline lookup yields CDR1 DFQATT and CDR2 SNEGSKA (reference sequence). V lost 1 base, J lost 6 bases, and 6 bases lay in between. The CDR3 consists of 11 residues. CDR3 coding DNA: TGCAGTGCTAGAGTAAGGGATGGCTACACCTTC. Residues: CSARVRDGYTF.

Comments on this clone: This specimen includes other DNA sequences encoding the same CDR3. J is TRBJ2-1 and V is TRBV9; D perhaps matches TRBD2 (5 bases). V dropped 0 bases and J dropped 7 bases, with 8 bases sitting between them. The CDR3 length is 13 residues. CDR1 is SGDLS, CDR2 YYNGEE, per germline. The CDR3 region has the DNA TGTGCCAGCAGCGTAGCCGGCGGGAATGAGCAGTTCTTC. Translating it yields CASSVAGGNEQFF.

The chain joins TRBV6-4 to TRBJ2-3, with D perhaps being TRBD1 or TRBD2 (5 bases each). The CDR3 runs to 13 residues. Germline assignment: CDR1 MRHNA and CDR2 SNTAGT. V lost 6 bases and J 6 bases, leaving 13 bases between the germline ends. The CDR3 region has the DNA TGTGCCAGCAGCACCACTAGGGGTGATACGCAGTATTTT. Its translation: CASSTTRGDTQYF.

V gene TRBV11-2 combines with J gene TRBJ2-7; D is perhaps TRBD1 or TRBD2 (7 bases each). The CDR3 extends over 15 amino acids. Germline assignment: CDR1 SGHAT and CDR2 FQNNGV. V lost 6 bases and J 3 bases, leaving 18 bases between the germline ends. The chain's CDR3 is CASSLPRGGVYEQYF. As DNA, the CDR3 is TGTGCCAGCAGTCTACCCAGGGGGGGAGTCTACGAGCAGTACTTC.

The J gene is TRBJ2-3, the V gene TRBV3-1 (or the pseudogene TRBV3-2); D unresolved. The CDR3 spans 15 residues. V lost 1 base and J 2 bases, leaving 10 bases between the germline ends. Germline CDR1 is LGHDT and CDR2 is YNNKEL (reference sequence). The CDR3 loop is CASSQGATYTDTQYF. The CDR3 DNA sequence: TGTGCCAGCAGCCAAGGGGCTACCTACACAGATACGCAGTATTTT.

The V gene is TRBV3-1 (or the pseudogene TRBV3-2), the J gene TRBJ2-1; TRBD2 matches at 10 bases. The CDR3 consists of 14 residues. J gave up 10 bases and V 3 bases, and 6 bases lay outside the gene matches. CDR1 is LGHDT and CDR2 is YNNKEL in the germline V gene (reference sequence). The CDR3 sequence: CASSQLAGEREQFF. The CDR3 DNA sequence: TGTGCCAGCAGCCAGCTAGCGGGAGAAAGGGAGCAGTTCTTC.